One and the same sample provided the 25 T cell receptor beta chains below, sequenced in a study of type 1 and type 2 diabetes patients. The PCR template was genomic DNA. The TCR beta CDR3 region was amplified using 30 forward and 13 reverse primers. MiXCR, run by TCRdb on the multiplex PCR reads, gives a single entry per CDR3 protein. The sample has about 250,000 distinct CDR3 sequences, roughly 50% seen once. Input material: peripheral blood mononuclear cells (PBMCs). The origin of the receptors is a man between 18 and 35 years old with type 2 diabetes.

The J gene is TRBJ1-4, the V gene TRBV7-8; D gene ambiguous. This CDR3 region has 13 residues. In germline, CDR1 is SGHVS, CDR2 FQNEAQ. Trimming stripped 5 bases from V and 8 bases from J, with 12 bases between. CDR3 in amino acids: CASSATGLEKLFF. The CDR3 bases are TGTGCCAGCAGCGCAACCGGGTTGGAAAAACTGTTTTTT.

The chain is built from TRBV7-8 and TRBJ2-5; no firm D call. The CDR3 contains 11 residues. Germline-derived CDR1 and CDR2 are SGHVS and FQNEAQ. The V end lost 9 bases, the J end lost 7 bases, and 12 bases lay between the germline ends. Written as DNA, the CDR3 is TGTGCCAGTAGTGCCCGGGTGACCCAGTACTTC. Translated, it gives CASSARVTQYF.

This clonotype was detected ten times or more. The chain employs TRBV15 and TRBJ1-4; tentative D call: TRBD1 (5 bases). The CDR3 consists of 15 residues. V gave up 1 base and J gave up 5 bases, with 11 bases separating them. Germline V CDR1 and CDR2: LNHNV, YYDKDF (reference sequence). CDR3 amino acids: CATSRVGRGNEKLFF. DNA of the CDR3: TGTGCCACCAGCAGAGTCGGAAGGGGCAATGAAAAACTGTTTTTT.

Notes on this clonotype: The junction shows a germline mismatch at one end, possibly a read error. This chain joins TRBV9 and TRBJ2-2; the D gene is possibly TRBD2 (5 bases). CDR1 and CDR2 from the germline V gene are SGDLS and YYNGEE. The CDR3 is made up of 14 amino acids. The CDR3 sequence: CASSVEVVTGELSF. CDR3 nucleotides: TGTGCCAGCAGCGTAGAGGTTGTCACCGGGGAGCTGTCTTTT.

Of note for this clonotype: One end of the junction is discordant with germline, which a read error may explain. The CDR3 loop is CASSQDFRGGRGNEQFF. CDR3 DNA sequence: TGCGCCAGCAGCCAAGATTTCCGAGGTGGGAGGGGCAATGAGCAGTTCTTC. V is TRBV5-5 and J is TRBJ2-1; 7 nucleotides align to TRBD2. The CDR3 consists of 17 residues. CDR1 and CDR2 from the germline V gene are SGHKS and YYEKEE (reference sequence).

This clonotype showed up just a few times. V and J are TRBV9 and TRBJ2-3, with D uncertain. Between the trimmed V and J ends, which lost 3 bases and 1 base, there was a span of 6 bases. The CDR3 totals 13 residues. The germline V gene encodes CDR1 SGDLS and CDR2 YYNGEE. DNA for the CDR3: TGTGCCAGCAGCGCAAAAGGCACAGATACGCAGTATTTT. It is translated as CASSAKGTDTQYF.

The chain links TRBV24-1 to TRBJ2-2, with a possible D match to TRBD2 (6 bases). V lost 3 bases to trimming and J lost 6 bases, with 13 bases between them. Germline V CDR1 and CDR2: KGHDR, SFDVKD. The CDR3 is made up of 15 amino acids. The CDR3 DNA follows: TGTGCCACCAGTGATGGGAGTCTAGCGTCCGGGGAGCTGTTTTTT. Translated, it gives CATSDGSLASGELFF.

This chain links TRBV4-1 with TRBJ2-2, with D unresolved. CDR1 is MGHRA, CDR2 YSYEKL, per germline. V lost 2 bases and J lost 4, with 11 bases in between. The CDR3 is 15 residues long. In nucleotides, the CDR3 is TGCGCCAGCAGCCAACGTCTAGTGATCACCGGGGAGCTGTTTTTT. Its protein is CASSQRLVITGELFF.

This clonotype was picked up many times. The chain uses TRBV2 and TRBJ2-7, with D unclear. Germline CDR1 reads SNHLY; CDR2 reads FYNNEI. V was trimmed by 3 bases and J by 3 bases, leaving 9 bases between them. CDR3 length: 13 amino acids. This chain's CDR3 is CASSEARDYEQYF. The CDR3 nucleotides read TGTGCCAGCAGTGAGGCCAGAGACTACGAGCAGTACTTC.

The rearrangement joins TRBV2 to TRBJ1-5; no clear D. CDR1 and CDR2 from the germline V gene are SNHLY and FYNNEI. Trimming removed 7 bases at V and 2 bases at J, with 9 bases between. The CDR3 is made up of 13 amino acids. CDR3 region: CASTLGGNQPQHF. CDR3 nucleotides: TGTGCCAGCACCTTAGGAGGCAATCAGCCCCAGCATTTT.

This clonotype turned up a few times. The chain uses TRBV19 and TRBJ1-2; D is undetermined. Trimming cost V 7 bases and J 2 bases, with 11 bases left between them. Germline values: CDR1 LNHDA, CDR2 SQIVND (reference sequence). The CDR3 is 13 amino acids. This chain's CDR3 is CASTNGENYGYTF. The CDR3 region has the DNA TGTGCCAGTACTAACGGGGAGAACTATGGCTACACCTTC. Full variable domain (remainder filled in from reference TRBV19 and TRBJ1-2): DGGITQSPKYLFRKEGQNVTLSCEQNLNHDAMYWYRQDPGQGLRLIYYSQIVNDFQKGDIAEGYSVSREKKESFPLTVTSAQKNPTAFYLCASTNGENYGYTFGSGTRLTVV.

This chain connects TRBV12-3 or TRBV12-4 to TRBJ2-2; TRBD1 matches at 9 bases. The CDR3 extends over 15 amino acids. V dropped 6 bases and J dropped 4; count of bases not matched to a gene: 6. The CDR3 DNA reads TGTGCCAGCAGCCTAAACAGGGGGCGCACCGGGGAGCTGTTTTTT. This codes for CASSLNRGRTGELFF.

The gene calls are TRBV7-9 and TRBJ2-1; D may be TRBD1 (6 bases). Trimming took off 6 bases at V and 5 bases at J, with 14 bases between the two ends. CDR3 size: 14 residues. Per the germline V gene, CDR1 is SEHNR and CDR2 is FQNEAQ (reference sequence). The CDR3 protein is CASSFYRENNEQFF. CDR3 DNA sequence: TGTGCCAGCAGTTTTTACAGGGAGAACAATGAGCAGTTCTTC.

This clonotype was counted between two and nine times. The V and J genes are TRBV7-3 and TRBJ1-1; the D is unclear. CDR3 size: 13 residues. Trimming removed 3 bases at V and 3 bases at J, with 8 bases between. In germline, CDR1 is SGHTA, CDR2 FQGTGA. The chain's CDR3 is CASSLEGHTEAFF. CDR3 nucleotide sequence: TGTGCCAGCAGCTTGGAAGGGCACACTGAAGCTTTCTTT.

This rearrangement joins TRBV19 to TRBJ1-6; unclear D gene. Germline V gene data show CDR1 as LNHDA and CDR2 as SQIVND (reference sequence). The CDR3 runs 13 residues. V was trimmed by 6 bases and J by 7 bases, leaving 10 bases between them. CDR3 sequence (DNA): TGTGCCAGTAGGGCGGAGAGGAATTCACCCCTCCACTTT. The encoded protein is CASRAERNSPLHF.

V gene TRBV2 combines with J gene TRBJ1-5; 7 bases are a match to TRBD1. This CDR3 has 15 residues. CDR1 and CDR2 (germline): SNHLY, FYNNEI. V was pared by 5 bases and J by 5 bases, with 9 bases of the junction left unmatched. The CDR3 sequence: CASSSGTASDQPQHF. CDR3 sequence (DNA): TGTGCCAGCAGTTCCGGGACAGCAAGTGATCAGCCCCAGCATTTT.

This clonotype came up many times. V and J are TRBV10-2 and TRBJ2-6, with TRBD2 matching over 7 bases. Germline CDR1 reads WSHSY; CDR2 reads SAAADI. With V trimmed by 4 bases and J by 2 bases, 2 bases remained unmatched. The CDR3 spans 15 residues. The CDR3 DNA is TGCGCCAGCAGTGGAGGGACTACTGGGGCCAACGTCCTGACTTTC. Its translation is CASSGGTTGANVLTF.

The J gene is TRBJ2-6, the V gene TRBV30; D is unresolved. V was pared by 3 bases and J by 4 bases, with 10 bases between. The CDR3 has 14 residues. Germline-derived CDR1 and CDR2 are GTSNPN and SVGIG (reference sequence). The CDR3 DNA reads TGTGCCTGGAGATACGTCAAAGGGGCCAACGTCCTGACTTTC. Its protein product is CAWRYVKGANVLTF.

V gene TRBV30 combines with J gene TRBJ1-1; a weak D match, TRBD1 (5 bases). V dropped 0 bases and J dropped 5 bases, with 13 bases sitting between them. The CDR3 runs 14 residues. Germline V CDR1 and CDR2: GTSNPN, SVGIG (reference sequence). The CDR3 reads CAWSVSLRGTEAFF. The DNA of the CDR3 is TGTGCCTGGAGTGTTAGCCTCCGGGGGACTGAAGCTTTCTTT.

CDR3 sequence (DNA): TGTGCCACCCGGGACAGATCCTCTGGGGCCAACGTCCTGACTTTC. This encodes CATRDRSSGANVLTF. The chain uses TRBV2 and TRBJ2-6, with TRBD1 identical over 7 bases. V dropped 10 bases and J dropped 0; count of bases not matched to a gene: 6. The CDR3 runs to 15 residues. The germline V gene encodes CDR1 SNHLY and CDR2 FYNNEI.

This clonotype occurred many times. The V call is TRBV2, the J call TRBJ1-2, with D unresolved. CDR3 length: 15 amino acids. Trimming stripped 2 bases from V and 1 base from J, with 11 bases between. Germline V gives CDR1 SNHLY, CDR2 FYNNEI. The CDR3 reads CASSELRGVNYGYTF. CDR3 bases: TGTGCCAGCAGTGAACTCCGCGGGGTTAACTATGGCTACACCTTC.

This sequence joins TRBV7-3 and TRBJ2-5, with D perhaps matching TRBD1 (7 bases). This CDR3 is built from 16 residues. With 5 bases removed from V and 5 bases from J, the gap between germline ends came to 21 bases. Germline assignment: CDR1 SGHTA and CDR2 FQGTGA. The CDR3 loop is CASSPRWGDSDETQYF. The CDR3 nucleotides are TGTGCCAGCAGCCCCAGGTGGGGGGACAGCGACGAGACCCAGTACTTC.

CDR3 sequence reads: CASSELGQGSYEQYF. CDR3 sequence (DNA): TGCGCCAGCAGCGAATTGGGACAGGGTTCCTACGAGCAGTACTTC. The chain has TRBV4-3 and TRBJ2-7; TRBD1 agrees at 9 bases. The J segment lost 1 base and the V segment lost 5 bases, leaving 6 bases of the junction unmatched. CDR3 size: 15 residues. Germline-derived CDR1 and CDR2 are LGHNA and YSLEER.

This chain uses TRBV6-6 with TRBJ2-5; D remains ambiguous. The CDR3 loop spans 12 amino acids. The germline CDR1 and CDR2 sequences are MNHNY and SVGAGI (reference sequence). V lost 9 bases and J lost 5, with 13 bases in between. The CDR3 here is CASGLIGETQYF. Here the CDR3 DNA reads TGTGCCAGTGGGCTGATCGGTGAGACCCAGTACTTC.

This clonotype has ten or more counts. The rearrangement links TRBV2 to TRBJ1-6; D is possibly TRBD1 (6 bases). Trimming took off 7 bases at V and 8 bases at J, with 15 bases between the two ends. Germline V gene lookup returns CDR1 SNHLY and CDR2 FYNNEI. The CDR3 extends over 14 amino acids. This chain's CDR3 is CASTRTALDSPLHF. The DNA for the CDR3 is TGTGCCAGCACGAGGACAGCCTTGGATTCACCCCTCCACTTT.